This T cell receptor (beta chain) is from a study of blood T cell repertoires in COVID-19. About the study: Whether acute or convalescent, the COVID-19 samples came from the United States, Italy and Spain. Sources were T cells, B-cell-depleted T cells, or PBMCs; the material itself was cDNA or gDNA.

Germline CDR1 is KGHSH and CDR2 is LQKENI. This CDR3 has 16 residues. V lost 3 bases, J lost 8 bases, and 7 bases stayed unmatched. The data were produced by immunoSEQ multiplex PCR, yet TCRdb's version contains in-frame clones alone and is incomplete. This table has about 45,000 clones, over 70% appearing once. The sample comprised peripheral blood. This TCR came from a human donor in a cohort sampled during active COVID-19. The chain links TRBV18 to TRBJ2-1, with 13 bases aligning to TRBD2. The CDR3: CASSPRTSGSRYEQFF. CDR3 coding DNA: TGTGCCAGCTCACCTAGGACTAGCGGGAGTCGCTATGAGCAGTTCTTC.